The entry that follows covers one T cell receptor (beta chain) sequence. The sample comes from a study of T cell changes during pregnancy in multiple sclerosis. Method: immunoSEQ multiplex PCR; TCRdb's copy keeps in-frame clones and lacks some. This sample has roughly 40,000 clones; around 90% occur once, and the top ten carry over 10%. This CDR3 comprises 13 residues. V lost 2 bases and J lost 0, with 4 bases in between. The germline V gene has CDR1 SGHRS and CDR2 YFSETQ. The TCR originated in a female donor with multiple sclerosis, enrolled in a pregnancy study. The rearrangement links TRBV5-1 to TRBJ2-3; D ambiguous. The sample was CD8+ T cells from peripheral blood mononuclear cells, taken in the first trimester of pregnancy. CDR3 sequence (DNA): TGCGCCAGCAGCTTCGGTAGCACAGATACGCAGTATTTT. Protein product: CASSFGSTDTQYF.